One sample yielded the 27 T cell receptor beta chains listed below, sequenced in a study of control samples from healthy donors and cancer patients. Generated by immunoSEQ multiplex PCR, the TCRdb table keeps only in-frame clones and is missing some. The data contain fewer than 200,000 clones, nearly 90% of them singletons. The source material was blood. These receptors all stem from a woman between 50 and 59 years old in good health.

The chain recombines TRBV7-2 with TRBJ1-1; the D gene is possibly TRBD1 (5 bases). This CDR3 has 15 amino acids. V was cut by 5 bases and J by 1 base, with 14 bases left in between. The germline CDR1 and CDR2 sequences are SGHTA and FQGNSA. The CDR3 sequence is CASSVSQVPNTEAFF. CDR3 coding DNA: TGTGCCAGCAGCGTCTCACAGGTACCGAACACTGAAGCTTTCTTT.

This clone has only one observation. The CDR3 region is CASSQGLPNSPLHF. CDR3 in DNA: TGTGCCAGCAGCCAGGGGCTTCCAAATTCACCCCTCCACTTT. The chain couples TRBV5-4 to TRBJ1-6; perhaps TRBD1 as D (6 bases). The CDR3 runs to 14 residues. V lost 4 bases and J 7 bases, leaving 12 bases between the germline ends. The germline CDR1 and CDR2 sequences are SGHNT and YYREEE (reference sequence).

This CDR3 reads CAVSPTTGGGYTF. In nucleotides, the CDR3 is TGTGCCGTTAGTCCCACCACAGGGGGAGGCTACACCTTC. This chain joins TRBV19 and TRBJ1-2; 8 bases fit TRBD1. The germline gives CDR1 LNHDA, CDR2 SQIVND (reference sequence). The V gene end was trimmed by 11 bases and the J gene end by 8 bases; junction bases not matched to a gene: 13. This CDR3 region has 13 residues.

The rearrangement uses TRBV9 and TRBJ2-6; D remains ambiguous. CDR3 size: 14 residues. Trimming removed 3 bases from V and 0 bases from J, with 4 bases in between. Germline values: CDR1 SGDLS, CDR2 YYNGEE. Here the CDR3 reads CASSADSGANVLTF. In DNA, the CDR3 is TGTGCCAGCAGCGCAGACTCTGGGGCCAACGTCCTGACTTTC.

This chain uses TRBV15 with TRBJ2-3; TRBD2 matches at 7 bases. This CDR3 has 12 residues. J gave up 3 bases and V 8 bases, and 2 bases lay outside the gene matches. Germline V gene lookup returns CDR1 LNHNV and CDR2 YYDKDF (reference sequence). CDR3 bases: TGTGCCACCGGCGGGAGTACAGATACGCAGTATTTT. Protein: CATGGSTDTQYF. The whole variable domain, filled in from reference TRBV15 and TRBJ2-3, reads DAMVIQNPRYQVTQFGKPVTLSCSQTLNHNVMYWYQQKSSQAPKLLFHYYDKDFNNEADTPDNFQSRRPNTSFCFLDIRSPGLGDTAMYLCATGGSTDTQYFGPGTRLTVL.

The chain couples TRBV19 to TRBJ2-1; tentatively, D is TRBD2 (7 bases). Germline V gene lookup returns CDR1 LNHDA and CDR2 SQIVND (reference sequence). This CDR3 spans 16 amino acids. Trimming cost V 4 bases and J 3 bases, with 16 bases left between them. CDR3 amino acids: CASSRGGLKYYNEQFF. The DNA for the CDR3 is TGTGCCAGTAGTAGGGGGGGGCTTAAATACTACAATGAGCAGTTCTTC.

The chain carries TRBV20-1 and TRBJ1-6; no clear D. V lost 3 bases and J 9 bases, leaving 15 bases between the germline ends. Germline loops: CDR1 DFQATT, CDR2 SNEGSKA (reference sequence). This CDR3 spans 14 amino acids. The CDR3 loop is CSASISGQVSPLHF. CDR3 nucleotides: TGCAGTGCTAGTATCTCGGGCCAAGTTTCACCCCTCCACTTT.

The rearrangement links TRBV9 to TRBJ2-3; no reliable D call. The CDR3 has 17 amino acids. The V gene's germline CDR1 is SGDLS and CDR2 YYNGEE. Trimming shortened V by 4 bases and J by 0 bases, and 18 bases separated the two germline ends. The CDR3 coding sequence is TGTGCCAGCAGCTTAAACCCGGTGAGCGCCAGCACAGATACGCAGTATTTT. Encoded protein: CASSLNPVSASTDTQYF.

The gene calls are TRBV28 and TRBJ1-4, with D maybe TRBD1 (6 bases). The CDR3 length is 16 residues. Germline loops: CDR1 MDHEN, CDR2 SYDVKM. Trimming shortened V by 5 bases and J by 7 bases, and 20 bases separated the two germline ends. Here the CDR3 DNA reads TGTGCCAGCAGTAGTGGGGGGCTTGTCTCTCGTGAAAAACTGTTTTTT. Residues: CASSSGGLVSREKLFF.

V is TRBV19 and J is TRBJ1-5, with 11 bases matching TRBD1. The CDR3 length is 17 residues. V shed 4 bases and J 6 bases; nucleotides not matched to a gene: 11. CDR1 LNHDA and CDR2 SQIVND come from the germline V gene (reference sequence). CDR3 coding DNA: TGTGCCAGTAGTACGGGACAGGGGGTTGGTTTTCGTCAGCCCCAGCATTTT. Its translation is CASSTGQGVGFRQPQHF.

Comments on this clone: This CDR3 is also generated by other DNA sequences in the sample. This chain connects TRBV7-2 to TRBJ1-6; no clear D gene. The CDR3 loop spans 12 amino acids. Trimming pared 1 base from V and 7 bases from J, leaving 2 bases between. The germline CDR1 and CDR2 sequences are SGHTA and FQGNSA. CDR3 bases: TGTGCCAGCAGCTTAGGAAATTCACCCCTCCACTTT. Residues: CASSLGNSPLHF. Full variable domain (rest looked up from reference TRBV7-2 and TRBJ1-6): GAGVSQSPSNKVTEKGKDVELRCDPISGHTALYWYRQSLGQGLEFLIYFQGNSAPDKSGLPSDRFSAERTGGSVSTLTIQRTQQEDSAVYLCASSLGNSPLHFGNGTRLTVT.

The V gene is TRBV18, the J gene TRBJ2-5; 12 positions match TRBD2. The CDR3 loop spans 17 amino acids. The V gene end was trimmed by 0 bases and the J gene end by 5 bases; junction bases not matched to a gene: 7. Germline-derived CDR1 and CDR2 are KGHSH and LQKENI. The CDR3: CASSPPGLAGRGETQYF. CDR3 nucleotides: TGTGCCAGCTCACCACCAGGACTAGCGGGAAGGGGGGAGACCCAGTACTTC. Together with reference TRBV18 and TRBJ2-5, the CDR3 gives the full variable domain: NAGVMQNPRHLVRRRGQEARLRCSPMKGHSHVYWYRQLPEEGLKFMVYLQKENIIDESGMPKERFSAEFPKEGPSILRIQQVVRGDSAAYFCASSPPGLAGRGETQYFGPGTRLLVL.

This rearrangement joins TRBV11-3 to TRBJ1-2; D call uncertain. Trimming took 1 base from V and 4 from J, leaving 19 bases between them. The V gene's germline CDR1 is SGHNT and CDR2 YENEEA. This CDR3 has 17 amino acids. CDR3 nucleotides: TGTGCCAGCAGCTTAGGGACCTTCTTTCCGGGCCCCTATGGCTACACCTTC. Amino acids: CASSLGTFFPGPYGYTF.

This clone was recorded only once. This chain connects TRBV28 to TRBJ2-7; 8 nucleotides align to TRBD1. Germline V lookup: CDR1 MDHEN, CDR2 SYDVKM. The ends lost 1 base at V and 3 bases at J; junction bases unmatched: 8. The CDR3 length is 16 residues. CDR3 sequence (DNA): TGTGCCAGCAGTTTATCTCGCGGGACAGGTTACTACGAGCAGTACTTC. It translates to CASSLSRGTGYYEQYF.

V gene TRBV28 combines with J gene TRBJ2-5; 12 bases align to TRBD2. This CDR3 region has 15 residues. After removal of 6 bases from V and 4 bases from J, the junction contained 6 bases not matched to a gene. CDR1 and CDR2 (germline): MDHEN, SYDVKM. The CDR3: CASRTGLAGPETQYF. The CDR3 DNA reads as TGTGCCAGCAGGACGGGACTAGCGGGCCCAGAGACCCAGTACTTC.

The gene calls are TRBV9 and TRBJ2-4; 9 bases are shared with TRBD1. Trimming removed 4 bases from V and 0 bases from J; junction bases left unmatched: 5. From germline, CDR1 is SGDLS and CDR2 YYNGEE. This CDR3 has 16 amino acids. The CDR3 loop reads CASSPGQGIAKNIQYF. In nucleotides, the CDR3 is TGTGCCAGCAGCCCTGGACAGGGGATAGCCAAAAACATTCAGTACTTC. The full variable domain, rest sourced from reference TRBV9 and TRBJ2-4, is DSGVTQTPKHLITATGQRVTLRCSPRSGDLSVYWYQQSLDQGLQFLIQYYNGEERAKGNILERFSAQQFPDLHSELNLSSLELGDSALYFCASSPGQGIAKNIQYFGAGTRLSVL.

The count of this clone is one. The chain has TRBV3-1 (or the pseudogene TRBV3-2) and TRBJ1-1; a possible D gene is TRBD1 (5 bases). Per the germline V gene, CDR1 is LGHDT and CDR2 is YNNKEL (reference sequence). The ends were cut back, 6 bases at V and 5 bases at J, with 16 bases in the middle. The CDR3 covers 14 residues. The CDR3 sequence: CASRGPGGGTEAFF. Here the CDR3 DNA reads TGTGCCAGCAGGGGTCCCGGGGGGGGTACTGAAGCTTTCTTT.

CDR3 amino acids: CASSLGGQGWTQYF. CDR3 bases: TGTGCCAGCAGCTTAGGGGGACAGGGGTGGACCCAGTACTTC. The chain joins TRBV7-2 to TRBJ2-5, with 10 bases lining up with TRBD1. Germline V CDR1 and CDR2: SGHTA, FQGNSA. The CDR3 is 14 residues long. V lost 1 base, J lost 7 bases, and 3 bases stayed unmatched.

The chain uses TRBV9 and TRBJ1-1; D gene ambiguous. The CDR3 length is 13 residues. CDR1 and CDR2 from the germline V gene are SGDLS and YYNGEE. Trimming took 2 bases from V and 3 from J, leaving 8 bases between them. The CDR3 DNA is TGTGCCAGCAGCGTCACGGCGTACACTGAAGCTTTCTTT. This encodes CASSVTAYTEAFF.

This rearrangement joins TRBV12-5 to TRBJ1-2, with a weak D call TRBD1 (5 bases). V shed 0 bases and J shed 4 bases, with 18 bases lying between them. Germline CDR1 reads LGHNT; CDR2 reads FRNRAP. The CDR3 loop spans 17 amino acids. CDR3 residues: CASGLVVASGTGYGYTF. The CDR3 bases are TGTGCTAGTGGTTTGGTGGTGGCGTCGGGGACTGGCTATGGCTACACCTTC.

The chain combines TRBV28 with TRBJ1-1; D not certain. Trimming cost V 2 bases and J 7 bases, with 8 bases left between them. This CDR3 contains 12 residues. Germline CDR1 reads MDHEN; CDR2 reads SYDVKM. DNA of the CDR3: TGTGCCAGCAGTTTAACAGATTATGAAGCTTTCTTT. This encodes CASSLTDYEAFF.

This chain links TRBV6-5 with TRBJ2-6; D is ambiguous. Germline-derived CDR1 and CDR2 are MNHEY and SVGAGI. The CDR3 length is 13 residues. Trimming pared 7 bases from V and 1 base from J, leaving 5 bases between. The CDR3 DNA reads as TGTGCCAGCACAAAATCTGGGGCCAACGTCCTGACTTTC. As protein: CASTKSGANVLTF.

The gene calls are TRBV19 and TRBJ1-2; TRBD1 matches at 8 bases. The germline V gene has CDR1 LNHDA and CDR2 SQIVND (reference sequence). This CDR3 is 15 amino acids long. With 3 bases clipped from V and 8 bases from J, the junction kept 11 bases outside the gene matches. This CDR3 is CASSMMSQGAGGYTF. The CDR3 DNA reads TGTGCCAGTAGTATGATGTCGCAGGGGGCTGGAGGCTACACCTTC.

The CDR3 region is CASSLLGGRRETQYF. CDR3 DNA sequence: TGTGCCAGCAGCTTGCTGGGCGGGCGAAGAGAGACCCAGTACTTC. This chain joins TRBV5-4 and TRBJ2-5, with D perhaps matching TRBD2 (5 bases). CDR1 SGHNT and CDR2 YYREEE come from the germline V gene (reference sequence). This CDR3 has 15 amino acids. V lost 1 base and J lost 4, with 14 bases in between.

V usage is TRBV24-1 and J usage is TRBJ2-1, with 14 bases that match TRBD2. The CDR3 runs to 16 residues. Germline V gene sequence: CDR1 KGHDR, CDR2 SFDVKD. V trimming: 9 bases; J trimming: 1 base; junction bases outside the gene matches: 4. The CDR3 DNA is TGTGCCACCGGGACTAGCGGGGGTGAGTCCTACAATGAGCAGTTCTTC. It yields the protein CATGTSGGESYNEQFF.

The rearrangement links TRBV2 to TRBJ2-4, with 10 nucleotides matching TRBD2. Trimming took 4 bases from V and 4 from J; bases not matched to a gene: 10. This CDR3 region has 17 residues. Germline V gene lookup returns CDR1 SNHLY and CDR2 FYNNEI. The CDR3 nucleotides are TGTGCCAGCAGTGTGATCGGACTAGCGGAAGCGAAAAACATTCAGTACTTC. Translating gives CASSVIGLAEAKNIQYF.

The V gene is TRBV3-1 (or the pseudogene TRBV3-2), the J gene TRBJ2-2; no definite D call. V gave up 4 bases and J gave up 6 bases, with 6 bases separating them. CDR1 and CDR2 (germline): LGHDT, YNNKEL (reference sequence). CDR3 length: 12 residues. This CDR3 reads CASSRGSGELFF. The DNA for the CDR3 is TGTGCCAGCAGCCGGGGATCCGGGGAGCTGTTTTTT.